The 5 T cell receptor beta chains in this list originate from one sample, sequenced in a study of OX40 agonist ivuxolimab in advanced cancers. TCRdb's table, derived via immunoSEQ multiplex PCR, lists solely in-frame clones and lacks some. The repertoire holds approximately 77,000 clones, with around 90% as singletons. Sequenced here: CD4+ or CD8+ T cells sorted from blood, sampled in a trial of the OX40 agonist ivuxolimab. The receptors shown here come from an adult with an advanced solid tumor such as melanoma, head and neck, liver or kidney cancer.

The V gene is TRBV4-2, the J gene TRBJ1-6, with D maybe TRBD1 (5 bases). V was trimmed by 2 bases and J by 9 bases, leaving 14 bases between them. The CDR3 has 15 residues. Germline V gene sequence: CDR1 LGHNA, CDR2 YNFKEQ. CDR3 amino acids: CASSQLTDLISPLHF. DNA for the CDR3: TGTGCCAGCAGCCAACTGACAGATCTAATTTCACCCCTCCACTTT.

The V and J genes are TRBV10-3 and TRBJ2-7; TRBD2 aligns across 12 bases. Germline loops: CDR1 ENHRY, CDR2 SYGVKD. This CDR3 contains 14 residues. The J segment lost 4 bases and the V segment lost 10 bases, leaving 8 bases of the junction unmatched. The CDR3 bases are TGTGCCACGCAGACTAGCGGGGGCTCTTACGAGCAGTACTTC. Protein sequence: CATQTSGGSYEQYF.

The V gene is TRBV14, the J gene TRBJ2-7; possibly TRBD2 for D (5 bases). Germline-derived CDR1 and CDR2 are SGHDN and FVKESK. V was shortened by 1 base and J by 7 bases, with 11 bases between the two germline ends. This CDR3 has 13 amino acids. The CDR3: CASSQGRLLEQYF. CDR3 coding DNA: TGTGCCAGCAGCCAAGGGAGGCTATTGGAGCAGTACTTC.

The chain is built from TRBV7-8 and TRBJ1-3, with 8 positions matching TRBD1. The CDR3 is 16 residues long. With 5 bases clipped from V and 0 bases from J, the junction kept 6 bases outside the gene matches. Germline loops: CDR1 SGHVS, CDR2 FQNEAQ. The CDR3 sequence is CASSPGTGSSGNTIYF. The CDR3, as DNA: TGTGCCAGCAGCCCGGGGACAGGTAGCTCTGGAAACACCATATATTTT. Drawing the rest from reference TRBV7-8 and TRBJ1-3, the complete variable domain is GAGVSQSPRYKVAKRGQDVALRCDPISGHVSLFWYQQALGQGPEFLTYFQNEAQLDKSGLPSDRFFAERPEGSVSTLKIQRTQQEDSAVYLCASSPGTGSSGNTIYFGEGSWLTVV.

The CDR3 reads CAWRDAGYEQYF. The CDR3 DNA follows: TGTGCCTGGAGGGACGCGGGGTACGAGCAGTACTTC. This rearrangement joins TRBV30 to TRBJ2-7; maybe TRBD2 (6 bases). Trimming left V 3 bases short and J 4 bases short, with 10 bases between. The CDR3 is 12 residues long. Germline loops: CDR1 GTSNPN, CDR2 SVGIG (reference sequence).